Listed below are T cell receptor beta chains from one sample, sequenced in a study of blood T cells in healthy people across ages. Using its own MiXCR run on the 5' RACE reads, TCRdb lists one record per CDR3 protein. Of 950,000 to 1,200,000 distinct CDR3 sequences listed, around two fifths are singletons. Sample: blood. These receptors were collected from a man between 18 and 35 years old in good health. Both conserved end residues are part of each CDR3. D genes are given only for firm matches. For some rows the clone size is stated as once, few or many, or as a class when expanded; others skip it.

V gene: TRBV4-1
D gene: .
clone size: .
J gene: TRBJ1-6
CDR3 DNA: TGCGCCAGCAGCCAAGATGTATCTTCACCCCTCCACTTT
CDR3 protein: CASSQDVSSPLHF

V gene: TRBV4-3
D gene: .
clone size: .
J gene: TRBJ1-1
CDR3 DNA: TGCGCCAGCAGCCAAGATCCGCAGGGCGTCTCTGAAGCTTTCTTT
CDR3 protein: CASSQDPQGVSEAFF

V gene: TRBV7-2
D gene: .
clone size: .
J gene: TRBJ2-5
CDR3 DNA: TGTGCCAGCAGCTTAGACAGCGCCAGATACAATGAGCAGTACTTC
CDR3 protein: CASSLDSARYNEQYF

V gene: TRBV7-2
D gene: .
clone size: .
J gene: TRBJ2-3
CDR3 DNA: TGTGCCAGCAGCTTACGGCGGGTTGGTTCAGATACGCAGTATTTT
CDR3 protein: CASSLRRVGSDTQYF

V gene: TRBV12-3/TRBV12-4
D gene: TRBD1
clone size: once
J gene: TRBJ1-3
CDR3 DNA: TGTGCCAGCAGTGGATACAGGGGCCGTTACTCTGGAAACACCATATATTTT
CDR3 protein: CASSGYRGRYSGNTIYF

V gene: TRBV6-2/TRBV6-3
D gene: .
clone size: few
J gene: TRBJ2-7
CDR3 DNA: TGTGCCAGCAGCGGCCACGAGCAGTACTTC
CDR3 protein: CASSGHEQYF

V gene: TRBV18
D gene: .
clone size: .
J gene: TRBJ1-4
CDR3 DNA: TGTGCCAGCTCACTCCCTTCCGGGAGTAATGAAAAACTGTTTTTT
CDR3 protein: CASSLPSGSNEKLFF

V gene: TRBV18
D gene: .
clone size: once
J gene: TRBJ2-5
CDR3 DNA: TGTGCCAGCTCAACGGGACCGCGAGAGACCCAGTACTTC
CDR3 protein: CASSTGPRETQYF

V gene: TRBV3-1
D gene: TRBD1
clone size: .
J gene: TRBJ2-1
CDR3 DNA: TGTGCCAGCAGCCAAAAAACGGGACAGGGGTATAATGAGCAGTTCTTC
CDR3 protein: CASSQKTGQGYNEQFF

V gene: TRBV20-1
D gene: .
clone size: few
J gene: TRBJ1-1
CDR3 DNA: TGCAGTGCTTCCGGGACAAGGTCTGAAGCTTTCTTT
CDR3 protein: CSASGTRSEAFF

V gene: TRBV20-1
D gene: .
clone size: .
J gene: TRBJ1-5
CDR3 DNA: TGCAGTGCTAGGTTCGGGGCTTCGCGGAATCAGCCCCAGCATTTT
CDR3 protein: CSARFGASRNQPQHF

V gene: TRBV7-2
D gene: TRBD1
clone size: .
J gene: TRBJ1-6
CDR3 DNA: TGTGCCAGCAGCTTATCGGGCGGGGACAGTTATAATTCACCTCCCCACTTT
CDR3 protein: CASSLSGGDSYNSPPHF

V gene: TRBV5-1
D gene: .
clone size: .
J gene: TRBJ2-1
CDR3 DNA: TGCGCCAGCAGCTCCCGATGGACCGATGTCAGCAATGAGCAGTTCTTC
CDR3 protein: CASSSRWTDVSNEQFF

V gene: TRBV5-1
D gene: .
clone size: .
J gene: TRBJ1-4
CDR3 DNA: TGCGCCAGCAGCTTGGGGCCCACTGAGGATGAAAAACTGTTTTTT
CDR3 protein: CASSLGPTEDEKLFF

V gene: TRBV18
D gene: TRBD2
clone size: once
J gene: TRBJ2-5
CDR3 DNA: TGTGCCAGCTCGCCCCTACTAGCGGGGGACTTTTCGGAGACCCAGTACTTC
CDR3 protein: CASSPLLAGDFSETQYF

V gene: TRBV29-1
D gene: TRBD2
clone size: .
J gene: TRBJ2-3
CDR3 DNA: TGCAGCGTTGGGACTAGCGGGGTTGCAGATACGCAGTATTTT
CDR3 protein: CSVGTSGVADTQYF

V gene: TRBV9
D gene: .
clone size: few
J gene: TRBJ2-5
CDR3 DNA: TGTGCCAGCAGCTCGACGTACCAAGAGACCCAGTACTTC
CDR3 protein: CASSSTYQETQYF

V gene: TRBV12-3/TRBV12-4
D gene: .
clone size: .
J gene: TRBJ1-4
CDR3 DNA: TGTGCCAGCAGAAAAACAGGCTCCGATGAAAAACTGTTTTTT
CDR3 protein: CASRKTGSDEKLFF

V gene: TRBV3-1
D gene: TRBD2
clone size: .
J gene: TRBJ2-1
CDR3 DNA: TGTGCCAGCAGCCAAGTCGTTGCGATAGCGGGCAATGAGCAGTTCTTC
CDR3 protein: CASSQVVAIAGNEQFF

V gene: TRBV27
D gene: TRBD1
clone size: .
J gene: TRBJ2-7
CDR3 DNA: TGTGCCAGCAGTACTAGAGGACAGGGCCGAGGCTACGAGCAGTACTTC
CDR3 protein: CASSTRGQGRGYEQYF

V gene: TRBV7-8
D gene: TRBD1
clone size: .
J gene: TRBJ1-1
CDR3 DNA: TGTGCCAGCAGCTTTTGGACAGGTTCAGGGGACACTGAAGCTTTCTTT
CDR3 protein: CASSFWTGSGDTEAFF

V gene: TRBV9
D gene: .
clone size: .
J gene: TRBJ2-1
CDR3 DNA: TGTGCCAGCAGCGCCTTATCCTACAATGAGCAGTTCTTC
CDR3 protein: CASSALSYNEQFF

V gene: TRBV29-1
D gene: TRBD1
clone size: few
J gene: TRBJ1-2
CDR3 DNA: TGCAGCGTTGAATGGGGACAGGGGGCTGACTATGGCTACACCTTC
CDR3 protein: CSVEWGQGADYGYTF

V gene: TRBV2
D gene: .
clone size: .
J gene: TRBJ2-3
CDR3 DNA: TGTGCCAGCAGTGAGGAGACAGATACGCAGTATTTT
CDR3 protein: CASSEETDTQYF

V gene: TRBV20-1
D gene: .
clone size: few
J gene: TRBJ2-3
CDR3 DNA: TGCAGTGCTAGAGGCCAGCGGCCCTACACAGATACGCAGTATTTT
CDR3 protein: CSARGQRPYTDTQYF

V gene: TRBV20-1
D gene: TRBD2
clone size: few
J gene: TRBJ2-7
CDR3 DNA: TGCAGTGCTTCGGGATCAGCGGGGAATTCCTACGAGCAGTACTTC
CDR3 protein: CSASGSAGNSYEQYF

V gene: TRBV10-3
D gene: .
clone size: few
J gene: TRBJ2-5
CDR3 DNA: TGTGCCATCAGTGAGGTAGGGGAAGAGACCCAGTACTTC
CDR3 protein: CAISEVGEETQYF

V gene: TRBV7-9
D gene: TRBD1
clone size: .
J gene: TRBJ1-6
CDR3 DNA: TGTGCCATCAGCTTCTTCAGGGGGAGAAATTCACCCCTCCACTTT
CDR3 protein: CAISFFRGRNSPLHF

V gene: TRBV21-1
D gene: .
clone size: few
J gene: TRBJ1-2
CDR3 DNA: TGTGCCAGCAGCAGCTGGGGAGGCTACACCTTC
CDR3 protein: CASSSWGGYTF

V gene: TRBV20-1
D gene: TRBD2
clone size: .
J gene: TRBJ2-2
CDR3 DNA: TGCAGTGCAATTAAGGGGCGGGGGGCCCGAACCGGGGAGCTGTTTTTT
CDR3 protein: CSAIKGRGARTGELFF

V gene: TRBV4-2
D gene: .
clone size: .
J gene: TRBJ1-2
CDR3 DNA: TGTGCCAGCAGCCAAAATGGACAGAGCACTAACTATGGCTACACCTTC
CDR3 protein: CASSQNGQSTNYGYTF

V gene: TRBV5-1
D gene: TRBD2
clone size: .
J gene: TRBJ2-5
CDR3 DNA: TGCGCCAGCAGGATGGGTAGCGGGGACCAAGAGACCCTGTACTTC
CDR3 protein: CASRMGSGDQETLYF

V gene: TRBV5-4
D gene: TRBD1
clone size: .
J gene: TRBJ2-7
CDR3 DNA: TGTGCCAGCAGCCAAACCCGGGACAGGGGCTACGAGCAGTACTTC
CDR3 protein: CASSQTRDRGYEQYF

V gene: TRBV7-3
D gene: TRBD1
clone size: .
J gene: TRBJ1-4
CDR3 DNA: TGTGCCAGCAGCTTGGGGACAGGGCGAGGCGAAAAACTGTTTTTT
CDR3 protein: CASSLGTGRGEKLFF

V gene: TRBV12-3/TRBV12-4
D gene: .
clone size: .
J gene: TRBJ2-5
CDR3 DNA: TGTGCCAGCAGTTTCTCCGGGGTGAGGGGAGAGACCCAGTACTTC
CDR3 protein: CASSFSGVRGETQYF

V gene: TRBV20-1
D gene: .
clone size: .
J gene: TRBJ1-4
CDR3 DNA: TGCAGTGCTAGGGATGCCGGAGCCTCCTATGAAAAACTGTTTTTT
CDR3 protein: CSARDAGASYEKLFF

V gene: TRBV29-1
D gene: .
clone size: .
J gene: TRBJ1-1
CDR3 DNA: TGCAGCGTTGGCCGGGGGAAACTGAACACTGAAGCTTTCTTT
CDR3 protein: CSVGRGKLNTEAFF

V gene: TRBV6-5
D gene: TRBD1
clone size: .
J gene: TRBJ1-6
CDR3 DNA: TGTGCCAGCAGTTACGGGACAGGGGATAATTCACCCCTCCACTTT
CDR3 protein: CASSYGTGDNSPLHF

V gene: TRBV20-1
D gene: .
clone size: few
J gene: TRBJ2-2
CDR3 DNA: TGCAGTGCTAAGTTGGGAGTTGGGGAGCTGTTTTTT
CDR3 protein: CSAKLGVGELFF

V gene: TRBV5-1
D gene: TRBD1
clone size: .
J gene: TRBJ1-1
CDR3 DNA: TGCGCCAGCAGCCTAAACCAGGGGGGCGCTGAAGCTTTCTTT
CDR3 protein: CASSLNQGGAEAFF

V gene: TRBV20-1
D gene: TRBD2
clone size: many
J gene: TRBJ2-5
CDR3 DNA: TGCAGTGCCCCCGGGACTAGCGAGACCCAGTACTTC
CDR3 protein: CSAPGTSETQYF

V gene: TRBV27
D gene: .
clone size: .
J gene: TRBJ2-6
CDR3 DNA: TGTGCCAGCAGTTTATGGCAGGGAGTAACTGGGGCCAACGTCCTGACTTTC
CDR3 protein: CASSLWQGVTGANVLTF

V gene: TRBV6-6
D gene: TRBD1
clone size: .
J gene: TRBJ2-7
CDR3 DNA: TGTGCCACGACAGGGGGGTCGTACGAGCAGTACTTC
CDR3 protein: CATTGGSYEQYF

V gene: TRBV20-1
D gene: TRBD2
clone size: .
J gene: TRBJ2-1
CDR3 DNA: TGCAGTGCTGTTTCTAGCGGGGGTGGAAATGAGCAGTTCTTC
CDR3 protein: CSAVSSGGGNEQFF

V gene: TRBV27
D gene: .
clone size: .
J gene: TRBJ2-3
CDR3 DNA: TGTGCCAGCAGTTCTCAGCCGGAGGGTTTTGCAGATACGCAGTATTTT
CDR3 protein: CASSSQPEGFADTQYF

V gene: TRBV9
D gene: TRBD1
clone size: .
J gene: TRBJ2-7
CDR3 DNA: TGTGCCAGCAGCGTACAGGGGGCAGGCTACGAGCAGTACTTC
CDR3 protein: CASSVQGAGYEQYF

V gene: TRBV28
D gene: .
clone size: .
J gene: TRBJ2-4
CDR3 DNA: TGTGCCAGCAGTTTAACCACGTTTCTAGCCAAAAACATTCAGTACTTC
CDR3 protein: CASSLTTFLAKNIQYF

V gene: TRBV20-1
D gene: .
clone size: few
J gene: TRBJ1-1
CDR3 DNA: TGCAGTGCTAGAGTCTTCGGCCCACTCCAGGGTCAAGCTTTCTTT
CDR3 protein: CSARVFGPLQGQAFF

V gene: TRBV4-1
D gene: .
clone size: few
J gene: TRBJ2-5
CDR3 DNA: TGCGCCAGCAGCCAAGATTCAGGGGAAGAGACCCAGTACTTC
CDR3 protein: CASSQDSGEETQYF

V gene: TRBV5-1
D gene: .
clone size: .
J gene: TRBJ2-2
CDR3 DNA: TGCGCCCCGGCCCGGCAATCGAACACCGGGGAGCTGTTTTTT
CDR3 protein: CAPARQSNTGELFF

V gene: TRBV6-2/TRBV6-3
D gene: .
clone size: .
J gene: TRBJ2-3
CDR3 DNA: TGTGCCAGCAGCCACCGCAGGGAATTCACAGATACGCAGTATTTT
CDR3 protein: CASSHRREFTDTQYF

V gene: TRBV27
D gene: TRBD2
clone size: few
J gene: TRBJ2-3
CDR3 DNA: TGTGCCAGCATTCGGAAGAGCGGGGGGGCTTACGGAGCAGATACGCAGTATTTT
CDR3 protein: CASIRKSGGAYGADTQYF

V gene: TRBV6-2/TRBV6-3
D gene: TRBD2
clone size: .
J gene: TRBJ2-7
CDR3 DNA: TGTGCCAGCAAGAGCCCTACTAGCGGGGGTGAAGAGCAGTACTTC
CDR3 protein: CASKSPTSGGEEQYF

V gene: TRBV29-1
D gene: .
clone size: .
J gene: TRBJ2-6
CDR3 DNA: TGCAGCGTTGTTCCCCCTGGGGCCAACGTCCTGACTTTC
CDR3 protein: CSVVPPGANVLTF